Below are 5 T cell receptor beta chains sequenced from a single sample in a study of blood T cell repertoires in COVID-19. Clones were read by immunoSEQ multiplex PCR, and TCRdb kept only the in-frame ones, dropping some. The repertoire has about 280,000 clones, roughly 85% of them found once; the top ten carry less than 6.5%. Sample: peripheral blood. The receptors were sampled from a man aged 45 to 65 with active or convalescent COVID-19.

The chain recombines TRBV6-5 with TRBJ2-7; 7 positions match TRBD1. The CDR3 has 15 amino acids. With V trimmed by 5 bases and J by 1 base, 8 bases remained unmatched. CDR1 is MNHEY and CDR2 is SVGAGI in the germline V gene. CDR3 in amino acids: CASSTWDSPSYEQYF. Written as DNA, the CDR3 is TGTGCCAGCAGTACCTGGGACAGTCCTTCCTACGAGCAGTACTTC.

V is TRBV19 and J is TRBJ1-4; 7 nucleotides align to TRBD1. The CDR3 consists of 15 residues. Per the germline V gene, CDR1 is LNHDA and CDR2 is SQIVND (reference sequence). Unmatched junction bases numbered 9, after V lost 6 bases and J lost 5 bases. The CDR3 DNA follows: TGTGCCAGTAGCCCCTGGGACAGAGAAAATGAAAAACTGTTTTTT. This translates into CASSPWDRENEKLFF.

The V call is TRBV4-2, the J call TRBJ2-1, with 8 bases aligning to TRBD2. Trimming cost V 1 base and J 2 bases; bases outside gene matches: 4. The CDR3 has 16 residues. Germline V gene sequence: CDR1 LGHNA, CDR2 YNFKEQ. CDR3 amino acids: CASSQGSGGPYNEQFF. The CDR3 bases are TGTGCCAGCAGCCAAGGATCGGGGGGGCCCTACAATGAGCAGTTCTTC.

The chain joins TRBV7-9 to TRBJ2-7, with 9 bases that match TRBD1. The CDR3 sequence is 13 residues long. Germline V gene sequence: CDR1 SEHNR, CDR2 FQNEAQ (reference sequence). The CDR3 bases are TGTGCTGTGGGGACAGGGAGAGCATACGAGCAGTACTTC. Protein: CAVGTGRAYEQYF.

The chain is built from TRBV19 and TRBJ2-5, with D perhaps TRBD1 (6 bases). The germline CDR1 and CDR2 sequences are LNHDA and SQIVND (reference sequence). The CDR3 runs to 13 residues. V was shortened by 4 bases and J by 5 bases, with 11 bases between the two germline ends. CDR3 sequence: CASSSMGAETQYF. In nucleotides, the CDR3 is TGTGCCAGTAGTAGTATGGGGGCGGAGACCCAGTACTTC.